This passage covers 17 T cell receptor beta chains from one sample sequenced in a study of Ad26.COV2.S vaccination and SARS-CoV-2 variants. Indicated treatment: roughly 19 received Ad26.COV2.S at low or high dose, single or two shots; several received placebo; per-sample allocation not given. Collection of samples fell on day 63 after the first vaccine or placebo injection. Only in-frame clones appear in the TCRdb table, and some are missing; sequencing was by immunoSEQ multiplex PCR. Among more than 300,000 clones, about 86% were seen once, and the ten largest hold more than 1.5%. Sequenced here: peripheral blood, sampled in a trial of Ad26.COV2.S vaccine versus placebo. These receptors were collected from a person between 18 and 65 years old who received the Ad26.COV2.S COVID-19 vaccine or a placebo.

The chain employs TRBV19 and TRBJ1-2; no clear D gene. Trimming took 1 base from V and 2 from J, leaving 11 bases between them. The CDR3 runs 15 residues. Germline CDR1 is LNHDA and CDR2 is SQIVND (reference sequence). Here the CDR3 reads CASSIAGPPNYGYTF. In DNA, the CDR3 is TGTGCCAGTAGTATAGCGGGCCCTCCCAACTATGGCTACACCTTC. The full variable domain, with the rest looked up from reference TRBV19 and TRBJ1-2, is DGGITQSPKYLFRKEGQNVTLSCEQNLNHDAMYWYRQDPGQGLRLIYYSQIVNDFQKGDIAEGYSVSREKKESFPLTVTSAQKNPTAFYLCASSIAGPPNYGYTFGSGTRLTVV.

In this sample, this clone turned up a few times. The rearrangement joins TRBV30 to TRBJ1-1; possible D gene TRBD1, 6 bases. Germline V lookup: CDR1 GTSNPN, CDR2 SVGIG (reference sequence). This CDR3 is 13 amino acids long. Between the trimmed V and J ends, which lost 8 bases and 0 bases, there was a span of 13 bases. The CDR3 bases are TGTGCCCGAGGGGGGGGTCTGAACACTGAAGCTTTCTTT. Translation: CARGGGLNTEAFF.

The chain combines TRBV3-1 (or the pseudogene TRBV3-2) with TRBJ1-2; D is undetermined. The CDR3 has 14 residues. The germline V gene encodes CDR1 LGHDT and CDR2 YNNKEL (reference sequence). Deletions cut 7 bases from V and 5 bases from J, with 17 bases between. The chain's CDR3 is CASTPLGSTYGYTF. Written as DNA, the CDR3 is TGTGCCAGCACCCCTCTAGGATCGACTTATGGCTACACCTTC.

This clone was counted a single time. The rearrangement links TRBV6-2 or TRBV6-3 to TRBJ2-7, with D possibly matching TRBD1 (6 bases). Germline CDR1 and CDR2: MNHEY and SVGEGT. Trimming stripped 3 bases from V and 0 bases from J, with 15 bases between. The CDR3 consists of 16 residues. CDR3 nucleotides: TGTGCCAGCAGTTATTTGGGACACAAGAGCTCCTACGAGCAGTACTTC. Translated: CASSYLGHKSSYEQYF.

The DNA of the CDR3 is TGTGCCAGCAATACTATTGGGGGTCAGCCCCAGCATTTT. Translated, it gives CASNTIGGQPQHF. The chain couples TRBV2 to TRBJ1-5; maybe TRBD1 (5 bases). Per the germline V gene, CDR1 is SNHLY and CDR2 is FYNNEI. The CDR3 is made up of 13 amino acids. V lost 7 bases, J lost 6 bases, and 13 bases lay in between.

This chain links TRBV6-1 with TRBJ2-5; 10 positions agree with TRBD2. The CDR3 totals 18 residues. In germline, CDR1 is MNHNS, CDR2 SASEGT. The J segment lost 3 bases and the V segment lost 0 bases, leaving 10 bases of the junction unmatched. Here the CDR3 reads CASSEAPELAGSKETQYF. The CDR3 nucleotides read TGTGCCAGCAGTGAAGCCCCAGAACTAGCGGGGTCAAAAGAGACCCAGTACTTC.

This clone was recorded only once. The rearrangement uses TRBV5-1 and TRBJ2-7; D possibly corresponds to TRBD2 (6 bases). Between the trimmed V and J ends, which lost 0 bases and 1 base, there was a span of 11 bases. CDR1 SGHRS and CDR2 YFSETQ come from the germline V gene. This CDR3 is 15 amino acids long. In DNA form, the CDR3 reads TGCGCCAGCAGCTTGGCCGGGACTTCTTCCTACGAGCAGTACTTC. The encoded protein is CASSLAGTSSYEQYF.

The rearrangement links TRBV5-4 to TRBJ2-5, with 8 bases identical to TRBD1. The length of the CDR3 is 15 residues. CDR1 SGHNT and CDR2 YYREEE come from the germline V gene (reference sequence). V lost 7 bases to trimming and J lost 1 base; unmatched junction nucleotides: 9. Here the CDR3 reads CASRGAGQAQETQYF. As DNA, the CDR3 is TGTGCCAGCCGCGGGGCGGGACAGGCCCAAGAGACCCAGTACTTC.

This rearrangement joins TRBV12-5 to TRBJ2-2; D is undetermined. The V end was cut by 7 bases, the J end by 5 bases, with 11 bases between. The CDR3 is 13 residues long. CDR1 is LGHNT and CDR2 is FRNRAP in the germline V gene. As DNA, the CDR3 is TGTGCTAGTGCCCTGATGGTAACCGGGGAGCTGTTTTTT. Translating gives CASALMVTGELFF.

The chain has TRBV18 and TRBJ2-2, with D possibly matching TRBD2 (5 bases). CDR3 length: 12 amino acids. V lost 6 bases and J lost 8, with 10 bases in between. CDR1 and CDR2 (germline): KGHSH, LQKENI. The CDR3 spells CASSTGIGELFF. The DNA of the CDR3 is TGTGCCAGCTCGACGGGAATTGGGGAGCTGTTTTTT.

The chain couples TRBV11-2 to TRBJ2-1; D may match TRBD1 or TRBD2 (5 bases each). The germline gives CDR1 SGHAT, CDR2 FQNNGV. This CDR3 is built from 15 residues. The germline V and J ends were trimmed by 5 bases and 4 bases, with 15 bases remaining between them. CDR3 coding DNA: TGTGCCAGCAGCGAGGGACCGAGAAGTTACAATGAGCAGTTCTTC. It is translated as CASSEGPRSYNEQFF.

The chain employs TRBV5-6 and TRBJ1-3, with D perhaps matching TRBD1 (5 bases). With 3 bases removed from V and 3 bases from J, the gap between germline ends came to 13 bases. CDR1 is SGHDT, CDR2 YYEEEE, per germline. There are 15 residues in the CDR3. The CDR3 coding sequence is TGTGCCAGCAGCTACGGGACGGGAGGTGGAAACACCATATATTTT. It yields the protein CASSYGTGGGNTIYF.

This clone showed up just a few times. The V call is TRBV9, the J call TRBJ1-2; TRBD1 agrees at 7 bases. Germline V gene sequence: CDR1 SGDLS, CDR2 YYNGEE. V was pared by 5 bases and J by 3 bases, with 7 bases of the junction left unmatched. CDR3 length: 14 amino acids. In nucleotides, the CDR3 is TGTGCCAGCAGGGGACAGCGAGGAGACTATGGCTACACCTTC. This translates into CASRGQRGDYGYTF.

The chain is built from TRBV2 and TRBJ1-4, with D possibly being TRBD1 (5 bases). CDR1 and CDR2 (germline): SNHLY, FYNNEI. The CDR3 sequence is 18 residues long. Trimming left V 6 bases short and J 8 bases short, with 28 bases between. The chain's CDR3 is CASSQGTSRVPGSEKLFF. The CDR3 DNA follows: TGTGCCAGCAGCCAAGGGACTTCTAGAGTACCAGGCTCGGAAAAACTGTTTTTT.

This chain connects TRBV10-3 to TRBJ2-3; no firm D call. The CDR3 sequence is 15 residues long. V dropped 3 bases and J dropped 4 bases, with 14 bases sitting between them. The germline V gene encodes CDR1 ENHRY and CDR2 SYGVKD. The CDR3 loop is CAISDREEMSDTQYF. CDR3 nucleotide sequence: TGTGCCATCAGTGATAGGGAAGAGATGTCAGATACGCAGTATTTT.

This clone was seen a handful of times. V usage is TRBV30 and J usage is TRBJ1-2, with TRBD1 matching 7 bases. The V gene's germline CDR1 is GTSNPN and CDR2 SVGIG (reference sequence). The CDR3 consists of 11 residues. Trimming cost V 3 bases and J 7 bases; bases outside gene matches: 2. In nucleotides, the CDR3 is TGTGCCTGGAGGAAGGGGGCTGGCTACACCTTC. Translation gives CAWRKGAGYTF.

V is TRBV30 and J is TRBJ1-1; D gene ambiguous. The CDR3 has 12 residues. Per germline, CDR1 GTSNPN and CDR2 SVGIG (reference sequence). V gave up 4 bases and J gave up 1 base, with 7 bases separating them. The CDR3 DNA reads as TGTGCCTGGACAGAGTCGAACACTGAAGCTTTCTTT. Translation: CAWTESNTEAFF.